This TCR beta chain stems from a study of cytomegalovirus exposure and HLA in healthy donors. Vbeta (60) and Jbeta (13) primers were used in the PCR. Using immunoSEQ multiplex PCR, the repertoire was profiled, and TCRdb retains in-frame clones only, with some absent. The sample features nearly 200,000 clones, with 0.7% to 0.8% in its top ten. Of note for this clone: Its antigen is still unknown.

Study-level findings and limits: The study found most TCR sequences rare, yet found some public TCRs in many donors. In a later analysis, TCR beta V- and J-gene trimming showed a link to a missense DCLRE1C variant.

This CDR3 is 13 amino acids long. CDR1 is MNHNS, CDR2 SASEGT, per germline. V lost 4 bases to trimming and J lost 5 bases, with 9 bases between them. The rearrangement links TRBV6-1 to TRBJ1-5; a weak D match, TRBD1 (6 bases). This receptor was taken from a boy aged 10-17 years in good health and CMV-seronegative. The sample was PBMCs. The CDR3 is CASSAQGYQPQHF. CDR3 sequence (DNA): TGTGCCAGCAGTGCGCAGGGGTATCAGCCCCAGCATTTT.